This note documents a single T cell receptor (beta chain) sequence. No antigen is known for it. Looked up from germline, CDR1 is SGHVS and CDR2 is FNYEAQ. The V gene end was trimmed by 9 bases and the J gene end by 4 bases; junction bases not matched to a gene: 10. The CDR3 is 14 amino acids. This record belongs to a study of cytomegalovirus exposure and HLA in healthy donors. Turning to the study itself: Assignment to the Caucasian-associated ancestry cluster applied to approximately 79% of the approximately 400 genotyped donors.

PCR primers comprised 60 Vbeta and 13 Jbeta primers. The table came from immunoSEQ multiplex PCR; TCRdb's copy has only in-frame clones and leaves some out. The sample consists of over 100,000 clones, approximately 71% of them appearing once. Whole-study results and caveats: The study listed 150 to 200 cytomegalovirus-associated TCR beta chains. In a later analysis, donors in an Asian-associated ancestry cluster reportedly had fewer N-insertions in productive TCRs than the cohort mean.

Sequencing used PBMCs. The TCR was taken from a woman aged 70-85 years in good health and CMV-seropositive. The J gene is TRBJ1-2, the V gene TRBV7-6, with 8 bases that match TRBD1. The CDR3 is CARRQGLCTYGYTF. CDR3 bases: TGTGCCAGAAGACAGGGGCTCTGTACCTATGGCTACACCTTC.